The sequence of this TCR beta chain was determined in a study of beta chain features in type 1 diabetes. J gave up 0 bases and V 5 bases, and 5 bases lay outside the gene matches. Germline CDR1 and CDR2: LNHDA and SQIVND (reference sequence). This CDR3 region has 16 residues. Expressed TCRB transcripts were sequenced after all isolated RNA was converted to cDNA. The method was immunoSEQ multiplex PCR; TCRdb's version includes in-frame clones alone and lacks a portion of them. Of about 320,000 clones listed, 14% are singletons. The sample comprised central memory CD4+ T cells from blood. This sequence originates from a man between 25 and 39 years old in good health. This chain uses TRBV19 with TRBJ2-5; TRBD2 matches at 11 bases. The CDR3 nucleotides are TGTGCCAGTAGTGGGGGGACTAGCGGCCACCAAGAGACCCAGTACTTC. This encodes CASSGGTSGHQETQYF.